The 11 T cell receptor beta chains reported below all come from one sample, sequenced in a study of early T cells in non-severe SARS-CoV-2 infection. TCRdb called the 5' RACE reads again in MiXCR, with one record for every CDR3 protein. The sample has roughly 56,000 distinct CDR3 sequences, more than 9.5% seen once. What was sequenced was whole blood. The receptors stem from an adult who was a healthcare worker with PCR-confirmed SARS-CoV-2 infection or an uninfected control (not recorded which).

This clonotype was counted ten times or more. The chain's CDR3 is CASSQMIAGNTGELFF. The CDR3 nucleotides are TGCGCCAGCAGCCAAATGATAGCGGGGAACACCGGGGAGCTGTTTTTT. V gene TRBV4-3 combines with J gene TRBJ2-2; TRBD2 agrees at 7 bases. The CDR3 length is 16 residues. Trimming cost V 2 bases and J 1 base; bases outside gene matches: 4. CDR1 LGHNA and CDR2 YSLEER come from the germline V gene.

A remark on this clonotype: A much larger clone differs from this one at a single base, so this may be a read error. The gene calls are TRBV18 and TRBJ1-6, with D tentatively TRBD1 (5 bases). This CDR3 has 15 amino acids. Germline V gene data show CDR1 as KGHSH and CDR2 as LQKENI. The chain's CDR3 is CASSPEGPRNSSLHF. The CDR3 DNA reads TGTGCCAGCTCACCAGAGGGGCCTAGAAATTCATCCCTCCACTTT.

The chain links TRBV12-3 or TRBV12-4 to TRBJ2-7, with D possibly being TRBD1 or TRBD2 (5 bases each). V dropped 6 bases and J dropped 9 bases, with 30 bases sitting between them. The CDR3 is 17 residues long. The CDR3 coding sequence is TGTGCCAGCAGCGGGAAGTGGGGCCTCCGAAGGCCTCTGGGGCAGTACTTC. It specifies CASSGKWGLRRPLGQYF.

The chain has TRBV20-1 and TRBJ2-5, with 7 bases that match TRBD1. CDR1 is DFQATT, CDR2 SNEGSKA, per germline (reference sequence). V was pared by 6 bases and J by 1 base, with 11 bases of the junction left unmatched. The CDR3 consists of 15 residues. In DNA form, the CDR3 reads TGCAGTGCGACGATTTGGACAGGACCCCAAGAGACCCAGTACTTC. It encodes CSATIWTGPQETQYF.

This clonotype was seen many times. V and J are TRBV3-1 and TRBJ2-4, with D perhaps TRBD2 (5 bases). Germline V CDR1 and CDR2: LGHDT, YNNKEL (reference sequence). Trimming stripped 1 base from V and 12 bases from J, with 10 bases between. This CDR3 spans 12 amino acids. The CDR3 loop reads CASSQASTTQYF. CDR3 nucleotides: TGTGCCAGCAGCCAAGCTTCGACTACTCAGTACTTC.

The chain is built from TRBV6-6 and TRBJ2-6, with no clear D. Germline CDR1 MNHNY, CDR2 SVGAGI (reference sequence). The CDR3 sequence is 17 residues long. V was cut by 0 bases and J by 0 bases, with 9 bases left in between. The CDR3 coding sequence is TGTGCCAGCAGTTACTCGACTGGGCTCTCTGGGGCCAACGTCCTGACTTTC. This sequence encodes CASSYSTGLSGANVLTF.

This clonotype was recorded a few times. The chain combines TRBV14 with TRBJ1-1; TRBD1 matches at 7 bases. Germline values: CDR1 SGHDN, CDR2 FVKESK. There are 14 residues in the CDR3. The ends lost 5 bases at V and 7 bases at J; junction bases unmatched: 10. DNA of the CDR3: TGTGCCAGCAGCACAGGACAGGCCCTAAGTGAAGCTTTCTTT. Encoded protein: CASSTGQALSEAFF.

This clonotype showed up many times. CDR3 nucleotide sequence: TGTGCCAGCAGGACGGGACGGACAGTGCCCCAGCATTTT. Translated: CASRTGRTVPQHF. The rearrangement links TRBV6-5 to TRBJ1-5; D is possibly TRBD1 (6 bases). Germline CDR1 MNHEY, CDR2 SVGAGI. This CDR3 contains 13 residues. V lost 6 bases, J lost 9 bases, and 15 bases lay in between.

V usage is TRBV28 and J usage is TRBJ2-7, with a weak D call TRBD2 (5 bases). Germline values: CDR1 MDHEN, CDR2 SYDVKM. Trimming shortened V by 5 bases and J by 0 bases, and 5 bases separated the two germline ends. The CDR3 loop spans 12 amino acids. The CDR3 here is CASSTSSYEQYF. The DNA of the CDR3 is TGTGCCAGCAGTACTAGCTCCTACGAGCAGTACTTC.

This clonotype has a count of ten or more. V is TRBV15 and J is TRBJ2-1, with 7 nucleotides matching TRBD1. The trim removed 1 base at V and 14 bases at J, leaving 5 bases unmatched. The CDR3 runs to 12 residues. The V gene's germline CDR1 is LNHNV and CDR2 YYDKDF (reference sequence). CDR3 residues: CATSRAGQRKFF. CDR3 sequence (DNA): TGTGCCACCAGCAGAGCGGGACAGAGAAAGTTCTTC.

At least ten counts were recorded for this clonotype. The chain carries TRBV23-1 and TRBJ2-5; TRBD2 aligns across 8 bases. Being an ORF, TRBV23-1 has a function that is uncertain. The J segment lost 4 bases and the V segment lost 10 bases, leaving 8 bases of the junction unmatched. The CDR3 has 13 amino acids. CDR3 DNA sequence: TGCGCCATTAACGTCGGGGGGGGAGAGACCCAGTACTTC. Translated, it gives CAINVGGGETQYF.